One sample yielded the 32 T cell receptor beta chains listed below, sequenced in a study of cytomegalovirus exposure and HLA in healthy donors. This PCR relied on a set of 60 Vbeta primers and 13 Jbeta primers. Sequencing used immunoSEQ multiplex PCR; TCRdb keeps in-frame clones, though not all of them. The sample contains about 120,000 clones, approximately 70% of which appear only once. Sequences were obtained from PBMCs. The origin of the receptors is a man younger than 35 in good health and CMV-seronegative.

Written as DNA, the CDR3 is TGTGCCATCAGTGTGGACAGGGGGGCGCGTGGGGAGCTGTTTTTT. It encodes CAISVDRGARGELFF. The chain combines TRBV10-3 with TRBJ2-2, with TRBD1 matching over 10 bases. V lost 4 bases, J lost 8 bases, and 7 bases stayed unmatched. Germline V gene sequence: CDR1 ENHRY, CDR2 SYGVKD. The CDR3 consists of 15 residues.

CDR3 amino acids: CASSLLIRDGGETQYF. The CDR3 DNA sequence: TGTGCCAGCAGTCTACTCATCCGGGACGGGGGGGAGACCCAGTACTTC. This chain uses TRBV6-6 with TRBJ2-5, with TRBD2 identical over 7 bases. The CDR3 contains 16 residues. Losses at the gene ends were 5 bases for V and 5 bases for J; bases not matched to a gene: 14. Germline CDR1 is MNHNY and CDR2 is SVGAGI (reference sequence).

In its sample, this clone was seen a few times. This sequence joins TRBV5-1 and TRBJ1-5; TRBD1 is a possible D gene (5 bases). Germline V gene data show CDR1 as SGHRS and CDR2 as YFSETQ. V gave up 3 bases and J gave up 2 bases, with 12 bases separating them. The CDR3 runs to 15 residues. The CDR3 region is CASSSTPGGNQPQHF. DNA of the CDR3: TGCGCCAGCAGCTCGACCCCGGGGGGCAATCAGCCCCAGCATTTT.

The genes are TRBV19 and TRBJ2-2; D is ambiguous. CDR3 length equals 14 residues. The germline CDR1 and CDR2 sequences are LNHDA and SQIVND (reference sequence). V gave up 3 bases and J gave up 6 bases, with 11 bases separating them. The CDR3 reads CASSMRKASGELFF. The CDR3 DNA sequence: TGTGCCAGTAGTATGAGGAAGGCCTCCGGGGAGCTGTTTTTT.

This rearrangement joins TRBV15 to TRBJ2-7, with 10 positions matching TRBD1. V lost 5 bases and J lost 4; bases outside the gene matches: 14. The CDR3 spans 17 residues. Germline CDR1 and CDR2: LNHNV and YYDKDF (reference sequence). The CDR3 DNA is TGTGCCACCAGCCGTGAAGACAGGGGGCGAGTTGGATACGAGCAGTACTTC. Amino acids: CATSREDRGRVGYEQYF.

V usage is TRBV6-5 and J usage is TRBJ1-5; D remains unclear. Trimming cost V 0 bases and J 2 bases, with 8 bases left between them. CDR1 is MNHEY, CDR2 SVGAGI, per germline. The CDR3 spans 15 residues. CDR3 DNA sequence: TGTGCCAGCAGTTACTCAGCTGGAGGCAATCAGCCCCAGCATTTT. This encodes CASSYSAGGNQPQHF.

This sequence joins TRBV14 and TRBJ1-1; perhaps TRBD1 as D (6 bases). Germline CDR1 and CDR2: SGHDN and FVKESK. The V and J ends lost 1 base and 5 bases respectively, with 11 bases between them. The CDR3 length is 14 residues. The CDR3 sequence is CASSQGQGKTEAFF. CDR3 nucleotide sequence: TGTGCCAGCAGCCAAGGCCAGGGGAAGACTGAAGCTTTCTTT.

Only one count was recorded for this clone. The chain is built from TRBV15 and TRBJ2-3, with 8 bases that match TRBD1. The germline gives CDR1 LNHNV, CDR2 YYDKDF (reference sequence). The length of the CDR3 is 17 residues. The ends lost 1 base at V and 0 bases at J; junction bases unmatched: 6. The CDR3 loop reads CATSRAGTGLSTDTQYF. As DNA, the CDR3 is TGTGCCACCAGCAGAGCCGGGACAGGCCTTAGCACAGATACGCAGTATTTT.

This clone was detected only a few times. The CDR3: CASGEGYEQYF. In DNA form, the CDR3 reads TGTGCTAGTGGGGAGGGGTACGAGCAGTACTTC. This chain uses TRBV12-5 with TRBJ2-7; maybe TRBD2 (6 bases). Germline CDR1 is LGHNT and CDR2 is FRNRAP. V lost 6 bases to trimming and J lost 4 bases, with 7 bases between them. The CDR3 sequence is 11 residues long.

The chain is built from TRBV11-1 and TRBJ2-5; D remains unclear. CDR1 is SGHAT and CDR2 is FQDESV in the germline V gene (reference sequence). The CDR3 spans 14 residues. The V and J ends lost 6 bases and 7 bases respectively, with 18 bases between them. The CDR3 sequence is CASSQNPTLGTQYF. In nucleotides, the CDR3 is TGTGCCAGCAGTCAGAACCCCACGCTAGGGACCCAGTACTTC.

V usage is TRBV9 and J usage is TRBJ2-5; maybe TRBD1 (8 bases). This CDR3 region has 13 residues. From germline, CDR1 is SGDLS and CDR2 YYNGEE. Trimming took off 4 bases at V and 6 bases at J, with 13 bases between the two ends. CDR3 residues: CASSLQGGKTQYF. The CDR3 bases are TGTGCCAGCAGCTTACAGGGGGGGAAGACCCAGTACTTC.

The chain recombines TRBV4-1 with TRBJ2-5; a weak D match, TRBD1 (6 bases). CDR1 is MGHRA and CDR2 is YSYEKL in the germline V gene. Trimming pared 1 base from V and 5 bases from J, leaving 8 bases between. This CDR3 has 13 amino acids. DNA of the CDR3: TGCGCCAGCAGCCAAGTTAGGGGGGAGACCCAGTACTTC. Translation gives CASSQVRGETQYF.

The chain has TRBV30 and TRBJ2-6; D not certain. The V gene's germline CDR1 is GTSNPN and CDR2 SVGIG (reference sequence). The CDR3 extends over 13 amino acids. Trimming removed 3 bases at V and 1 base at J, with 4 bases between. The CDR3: CAWRRSGANVLTF. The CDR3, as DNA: TGTGCCTGGAGGAGGTCTGGGGCCAACGTCCTGACTTTC.

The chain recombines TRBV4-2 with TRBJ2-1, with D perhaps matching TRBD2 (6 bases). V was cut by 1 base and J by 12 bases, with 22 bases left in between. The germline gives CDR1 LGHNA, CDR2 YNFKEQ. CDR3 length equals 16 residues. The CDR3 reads CASSQARGSSDLGQFF. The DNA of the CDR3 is TGTGCCAGCAGCCAAGCCCGAGGATCTAGCGATCTTGGGCAGTTCTTC.

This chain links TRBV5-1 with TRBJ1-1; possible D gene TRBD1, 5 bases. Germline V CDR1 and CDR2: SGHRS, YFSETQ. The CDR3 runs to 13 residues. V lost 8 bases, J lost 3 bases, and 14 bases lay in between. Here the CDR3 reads CASSRQTDTEAFF. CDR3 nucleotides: TGCGCCAGTTCGCGACAGACGGACACTGAAGCTTTCTTT. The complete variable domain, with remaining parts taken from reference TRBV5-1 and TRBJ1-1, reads KAGVTQTPRYLIKTRGQQVTLSCSPISGHRSVSWYQQTPGQGLQFLFEYFSETQRNKGNFPGRFSGRQFSNSRSEMNVSTLELGDSALYLCASSRQTDTEAFFGQGTRLTVV.

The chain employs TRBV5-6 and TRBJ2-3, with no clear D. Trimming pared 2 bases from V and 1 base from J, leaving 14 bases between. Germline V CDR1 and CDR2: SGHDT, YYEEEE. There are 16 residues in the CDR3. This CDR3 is CASSFRPIMGTDTQYF. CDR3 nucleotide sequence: TGTGCCAGCAGCTTTCGCCCTATTATGGGCACAGATACGCAGTATTTT.

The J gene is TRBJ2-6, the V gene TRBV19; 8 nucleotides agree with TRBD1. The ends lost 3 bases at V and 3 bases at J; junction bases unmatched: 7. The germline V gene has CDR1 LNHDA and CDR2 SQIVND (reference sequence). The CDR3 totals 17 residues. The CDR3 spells CASSMGRQGSGANVLTF. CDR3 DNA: TGTGCCAGTAGTATGGGAAGACAGGGGAGTGGGGCCAACGTCCTGACTTTC.

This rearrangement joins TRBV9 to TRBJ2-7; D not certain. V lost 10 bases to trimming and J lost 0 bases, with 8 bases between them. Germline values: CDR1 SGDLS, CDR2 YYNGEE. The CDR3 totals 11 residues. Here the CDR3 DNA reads TGTGCCGGGCCACTCTCCTACGAGCAGTACTTC. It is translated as CAGPLSYEQYF. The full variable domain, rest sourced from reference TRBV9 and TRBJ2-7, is DSGVTQTPKHLITATGQRVTLRCSPRSGDLSVYWYQQSLDQGLQFLIQYYNGEERAKGNILERFSAQQFPDLHSELNLSSLELGDSALYFCAGPLSYEQYFGPGTRLTVT.

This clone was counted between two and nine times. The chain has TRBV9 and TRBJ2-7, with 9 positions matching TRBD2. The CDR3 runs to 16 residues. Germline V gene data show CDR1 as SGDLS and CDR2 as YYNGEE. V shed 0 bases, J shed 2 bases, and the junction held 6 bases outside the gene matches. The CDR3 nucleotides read TGTGCCAGCAGCGTAGGTCTAGCGGGACCCGCCTACGAGCAGTACTTC. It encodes CASSVGLAGPAYEQYF.

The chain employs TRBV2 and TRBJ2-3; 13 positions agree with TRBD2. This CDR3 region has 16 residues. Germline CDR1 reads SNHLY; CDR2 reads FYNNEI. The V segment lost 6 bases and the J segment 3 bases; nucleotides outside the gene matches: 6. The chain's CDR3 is CASSSGTSGITDTQYF. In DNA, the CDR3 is TGTGCCAGCAGCTCCGGGACTAGCGGGATAACAGATACGCAGTATTTT. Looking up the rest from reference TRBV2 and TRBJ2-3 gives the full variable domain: EPEVTQTPSHQVTQMGQEVILRCVPISNHLYFYWYRQILGQKVEFLVSFYNNEISEKSEIFDDQFSVERPDGSNFTLKIRSTKLEDSAMYFCASSSGTSGITDTQYFGPGTRLTVL.

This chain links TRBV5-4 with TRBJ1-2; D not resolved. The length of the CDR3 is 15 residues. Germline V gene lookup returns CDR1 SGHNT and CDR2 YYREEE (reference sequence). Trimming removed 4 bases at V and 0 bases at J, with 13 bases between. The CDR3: CASSRAGGSNYGYTF. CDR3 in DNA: TGTGCCAGCAGCCGCGCGGGAGGATCTAACTATGGCTACACCTTC. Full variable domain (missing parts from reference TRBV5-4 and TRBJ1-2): ETGVTQSPTHLIKTRGQQVTLRCSSQSGHNTVSWYQQALGQGPQFIFQYYREEENGRGNFPPRFSGLQFPNYSSELNVNALELDDSALYLCASSRAGGSNYGYTFGSGTRLTVV.

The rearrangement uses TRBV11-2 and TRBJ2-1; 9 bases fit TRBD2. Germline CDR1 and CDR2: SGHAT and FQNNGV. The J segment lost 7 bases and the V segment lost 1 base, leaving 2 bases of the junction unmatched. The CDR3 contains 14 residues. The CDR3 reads CASSLVGLANEQFF. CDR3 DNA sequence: TGTGCCAGCAGCTTAGTGGGACTAGCAAATGAGCAGTTCTTC.

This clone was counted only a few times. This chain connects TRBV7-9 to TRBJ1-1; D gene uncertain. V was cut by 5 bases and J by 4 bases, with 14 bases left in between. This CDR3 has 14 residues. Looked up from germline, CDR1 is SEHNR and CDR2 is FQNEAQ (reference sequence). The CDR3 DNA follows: TGTGCCAGCAGCCCGTTCGGGGATACCACTGAAGCTTTCTTT. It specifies CASSPFGDTTEAFF.

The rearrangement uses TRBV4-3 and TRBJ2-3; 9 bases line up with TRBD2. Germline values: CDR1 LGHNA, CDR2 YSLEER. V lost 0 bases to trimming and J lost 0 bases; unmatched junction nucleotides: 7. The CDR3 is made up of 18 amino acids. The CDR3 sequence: CASSQDAQTSGSTDTQYF. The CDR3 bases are TGCGCCAGCAGCCAAGATGCCCAGACTAGCGGAAGCACAGATACGCAGTATTTT.

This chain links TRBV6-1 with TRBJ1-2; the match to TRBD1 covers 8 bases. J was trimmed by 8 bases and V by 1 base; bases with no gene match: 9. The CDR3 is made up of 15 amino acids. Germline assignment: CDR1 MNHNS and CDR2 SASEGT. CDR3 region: CASSEDSGRGRGYTF. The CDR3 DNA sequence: TGTGCCAGCAGTGAAGATTCGGGCAGGGGGCGCGGCTACACCTTC.

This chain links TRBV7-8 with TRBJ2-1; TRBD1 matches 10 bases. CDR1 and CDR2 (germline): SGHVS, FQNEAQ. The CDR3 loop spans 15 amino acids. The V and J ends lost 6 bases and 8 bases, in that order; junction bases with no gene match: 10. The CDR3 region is CASRPGQGVIHEQFF. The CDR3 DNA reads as TGTGCCAGCAGGCCTGGACAGGGGGTGATTCATGAGCAGTTCTTC.

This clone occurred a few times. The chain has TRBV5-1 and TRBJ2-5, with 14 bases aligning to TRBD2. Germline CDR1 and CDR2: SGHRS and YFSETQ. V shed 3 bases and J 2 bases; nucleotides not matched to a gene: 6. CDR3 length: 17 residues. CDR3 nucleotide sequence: TGCGCCAGCAGCTCTGGACTAGCGGGAGGAGAGCAAGAGACCCAGTACTTC. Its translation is CASSSGLAGGEQETQYF.

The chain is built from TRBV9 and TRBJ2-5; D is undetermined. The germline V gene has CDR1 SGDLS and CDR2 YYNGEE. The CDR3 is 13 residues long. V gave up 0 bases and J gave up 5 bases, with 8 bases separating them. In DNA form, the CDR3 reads TGTGCCAGCAGCGTAGGTATACGGGAGACCCAGTACTTC. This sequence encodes CASSVGIRETQYF.

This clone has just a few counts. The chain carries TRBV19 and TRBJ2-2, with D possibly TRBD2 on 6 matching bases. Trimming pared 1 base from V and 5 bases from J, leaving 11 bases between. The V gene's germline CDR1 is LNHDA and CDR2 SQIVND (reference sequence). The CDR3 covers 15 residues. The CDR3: CASSIGLALTGELFF. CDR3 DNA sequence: TGTGCCAGTAGTATAGGTCTAGCGCTTACCGGGGAGCTGTTTTTT. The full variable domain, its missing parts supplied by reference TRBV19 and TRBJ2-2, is DGGITQSPKYLFRKEGQNVTLSCEQNLNHDAMYWYRQDPGQGLRLIYYSQIVNDFQKGDIAEGYSVSREKKESFPLTVTSAQKNPTAFYLCASSIGLALTGELFFGEGSRLTVL.

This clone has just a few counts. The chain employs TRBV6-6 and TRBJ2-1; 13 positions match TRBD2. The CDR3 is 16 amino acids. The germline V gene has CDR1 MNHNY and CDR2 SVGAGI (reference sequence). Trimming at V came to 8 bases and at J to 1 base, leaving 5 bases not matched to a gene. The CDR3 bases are TGTGCCAGCTACCCGGGACTAGCGGGATCCTACAATGAGCAGTTCTTC. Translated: CASYPGLAGSYNEQFF.

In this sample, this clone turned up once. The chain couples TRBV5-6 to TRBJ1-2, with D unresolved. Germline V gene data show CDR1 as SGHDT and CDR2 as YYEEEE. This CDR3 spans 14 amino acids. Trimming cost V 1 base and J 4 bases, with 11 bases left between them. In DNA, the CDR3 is TGTGCCAGCAGCTTGCCCCTTGGGCCCTATGGCTACACCTTC. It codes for CASSLPLGPYGYTF.

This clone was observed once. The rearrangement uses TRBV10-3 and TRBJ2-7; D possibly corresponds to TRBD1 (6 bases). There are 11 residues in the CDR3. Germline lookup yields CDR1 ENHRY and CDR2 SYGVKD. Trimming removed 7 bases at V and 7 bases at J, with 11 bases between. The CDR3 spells CAIKGVGEQYF. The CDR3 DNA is TGTGCCATCAAGGGGGTTGGGGAGCAGTACTTC.